A selection of T cell receptor beta chains follows, all from one sample in a study of blood T cells in healthy people across ages. MiXCR, applied by TCRdb to the 5' RACE reads, yields one record per CDR3 protein. The repertoire has about 1.6 million distinct CDR3 sequences, roughly 32% of them found once; the top ten carry around 11%. Sequencing was done on a sample of blood. Receptor source: a woman in her 30s in good health. CDR3s include the opening cysteine and the closing phenylalanine or tryptophan. Fields, in order: clone size, V gene, D gene, J gene, CDR3 protein, CDR3 DNA. D genes are given only for firm matches. For some rows the clone size is stated as once, few or many, or as a class when expanded; others skip it.

clone_size: -; v_call: TRBV7-9; d_call: -; j_call: TRBJ1-1; cdr3_aa: CASSLIRARIWNTEAFF; cdr3_nt: TGTGCCAGCAGTCTTATCCGGGCCCGAATTTGGAACACTGAAGCTTTCTTT
clone_size: once; v_call: TRBV12-5; d_call: TRBD2; j_call: TRBJ2-1; cdr3_aa: CASGSGLAGVNEQFF; cdr3_nt: TGTGCTAGTGGTTCGGGACTAGCGGGAGTGAATGAGCAGTTCTTC
clone_size: once; v_call: TRBV9; d_call: -; j_call: TRBJ1-3; cdr3_aa: CASSATLSGNTRYF; cdr3_nt: TGTGCCAGCAGCGCAACACTCTCTGGAAACACCAGATATTTT
clone_size: -; v_call: TRBV28; d_call: -; j_call: TRBJ2-3; cdr3_aa: CASWGDGTQYF; cdr3_nt: TGTGCCAGCTGGGGTGACGGTACGCAGTATTTT
clone_size: few; v_call: TRBV3-1; d_call: TRBD2; j_call: TRBJ2-5; cdr3_aa: CASSLVAGGFQETQYF; cdr3_nt: TGTGCCAGCAGCCTAGTTGCCGGGGGGTTTCAAGAGACCCAGTACTTC
clone_size: many; v_call: TRBV7-3; d_call: -; j_call: TRBJ2-3; cdr3_aa: CASSQSITDTQYF; cdr3_nt: TGTGCCAGCAGTCAAAGTATCACAGATACGCAGTATTTT
clone_size: -; v_call: TRBV4-1; d_call: TRBD2; j_call: TRBJ2-1; cdr3_aa: CASSVGLAPNEQFF; cdr3_nt: TGCGCCAGCAGCGTCGGACTAGCCCCCAATGAGCAGTTCTTC
clone_size: few; v_call: TRBV7-6; d_call: -; j_call: TRBJ2-6; cdr3_aa: CASSPGVDGANVLTF; cdr3_nt: TGTGCCAGCAGCCCCGGGGTCGATGGGGCCAACGTCCTGACTTTC
clone_size: -; v_call: TRBV5-1; d_call: -; j_call: TRBJ2-5; cdr3_aa: CASSKDTKETQYF; cdr3_nt: TGCGCCAGCAGCAAGGACACGAAAGAGACCCAGTACTTC
clone_size: few; v_call: TRBV20-1; d_call: TRBD1; j_call: TRBJ2-7; cdr3_aa: CSAPRWDRQSVTYEQYF; cdr3_nt: TGCAGTGCCCCTAGGTGGGACAGGCAGTCTGTTACCTACGAGCAGTACTTC
clone_size: -; v_call: TRBV27; d_call: -; j_call: TRBJ2-1; cdr3_aa: CASSWGENSYNEQFF; cdr3_nt: TGTGCCAGCAGTTGGGGGGAGAACTCCTACAATGAGCAGTTCTTC
clone_size: few; v_call: TRBV9; d_call: -; j_call: TRBJ2-7; cdr3_aa: CASSVGRNVVYEQYF; cdr3_nt: TGTGCCAGCAGCGTCGGTCGGAACGTCGTATACGAGCAGTACTTC
clone_size: -; v_call: TRBV20-1; d_call: TRBD2; j_call: TRBJ2-7; cdr3_aa: CSARGGSGYEQYF; cdr3_nt: TGCAGTGCTAGAGGGGGTAGCGGGTACGAGCAGTACTTC
clone_size: once; v_call: TRBV6-2/TRBV6-3; d_call: -; j_call: TRBJ1-2; cdr3_aa: CASSLDSASVYGYTF; cdr3_nt: TGTGCCAGCAGTTTGGACAGCGCATCGGTCTATGGCTACACCTTC
clone_size: once; v_call: TRBV7-9; d_call: -; j_call: TRBJ2-3; cdr3_aa: CASMNQDFTDTQYF; cdr3_nt: TGTGCCAGCATGAATCAGGATTTCACAGATACGCAGTATTTT
clone_size: -; v_call: TRBV4-1; d_call: TRBD1; j_call: TRBJ2-7; cdr3_aa: CASSQAGTASCEQYF; cdr3_nt: TGCGCCAGCAGCCAAGCAGGGACAGCTTCCTGCGAGCAGTACTTC
clone_size: -; v_call: TRBV3-1; d_call: -; j_call: TRBJ2-5; cdr3_aa: CASSRQGLKETQYF; cdr3_nt: TGTGCCAGCAGCCGCCAGGGACTTAAAGAGACCCAGTACTTC
clone_size: few; v_call: TRBV27; d_call: -; j_call: TRBJ2-7; cdr3_aa: CASSLSRDGSYEQYF; cdr3_nt: TGTGCCAGCAGTTTAAGTAGGGACGGTAGCTACGAGCAGTACTTC
clone_size: -; v_call: TRBV12-3/TRBV12-4; d_call: TRBD2; j_call: TRBJ2-5; cdr3_aa: CASRDPLAGLAQYF; cdr3_nt: TGTGCCAGCAGGGACCCCCTAGCGGGGTTGGCCCAGTACTTC
clone_size: once; v_call: TRBV5-1; d_call: TRBD2; j_call: TRBJ2-1; cdr3_aa: CASSLDAGGRDEQFF; cdr3_nt: TGCGCCAGCAGCTTGGATGCGGGGGGCCGGGATGAGCAGTTCTTC
clone_size: -; v_call: TRBV30; d_call: TRBD1; j_call: TRBJ1-2; cdr3_aa: CAWSVDRGGGYTF; cdr3_nt: TGTGCCTGGAGTGTAGACAGGGGCGGAGGCTACACCTTC
clone_size: -; v_call: TRBV4-2; d_call: -; j_call: TRBJ2-1; cdr3_aa: CASSRGSGKYNEQFF; cdr3_nt: TGTGCCAGCAGCCGCGGATCTGGTAAATACAATGAGCAGTTCTTC
clone_size: -; v_call: TRBV9; d_call: -; j_call: TRBJ1-4; cdr3_aa: CASSVGAGAYEKLFF; cdr3_nt: TGTGCCAGCAGCGTAGGGGCCGGGGCGTATGAAAAACTGTTTTTT
clone_size: few; v_call: TRBV24-1; d_call: -; j_call: TRBJ2-5; cdr3_aa: CATSEGDLETQYF; cdr3_nt: TGTGCCACCAGCGAAGGGGATTTGGAGACCCAGTACTTC
clone_size: -; v_call: TRBV21-1; d_call: -; j_call: TRBJ2-7; cdr3_aa: CASGNGGTAAYEQYF; cdr3_nt: TGTGCCAGCGGCAACGGCGGGACAGCGGCCTACGAGCAGTACTTC
clone_size: many; v_call: TRBV29-1; d_call: -; j_call: TRBJ1-4; cdr3_aa: CSVGSFGTNEKLFF; cdr3_nt: TGCAGCGTTGGAAGCTTCGGGACTAATGAAAAACTGTTTTTT
clone_size: -; v_call: TRBV7-9; d_call: -; j_call: TRBJ2-7; cdr3_aa: CANSPSTRPVDEQYF; cdr3_nt: TGTGCCAACAGTCCATCCACTAGACCGGTGGACGAGCAGTACTTC
clone_size: -; v_call: TRBV9; d_call: TRBD2; j_call: TRBJ2-7; cdr3_aa: CASSVDNAGVYEQYF; cdr3_nt: TGTGCCAGCAGCGTAGATAATGCGGGAGTCTACGAGCAGTACTTC
clone_size: many; v_call: TRBV29-1; d_call: -; j_call: TRBJ2-3; cdr3_aa: CSVEVAGSADTQYF; cdr3_nt: TGCAGCGTTGAAGTTGCGGGGTCGGCAGATACGCAGTATTTT
clone_size: few; v_call: TRBV20-1; d_call: -; j_call: TRBJ2-7; cdr3_aa: CSASVVEQEQYF; cdr3_nt: TGCAGTGCCTCCGTTGTAGAACAAGAGCAGTACTTC
clone_size: -; v_call: TRBV5-5; d_call: TRBD2; j_call: TRBJ2-2; cdr3_aa: CASSLDSGRALVSGELFF; cdr3_nt: TGTGCCAGCAGCTTGGATAGCGGGAGGGCCTTAGTTTCGGGGGAGCTGTTTTTT
clone_size: -; v_call: TRBV9; d_call: -; j_call: TRBJ2-5; cdr3_aa: CASTTVLSETQYF; cdr3_nt: TGTGCCAGCACCACGGTATTGTCGGAGACCCAGTACTTC
clone_size: -; v_call: TRBV4-1; d_call: -; j_call: TRBJ2-3; cdr3_aa: CASSQGTLGALQYF; cdr3_nt: TGCGCCAGCAGCCAAGGTACATTAGGGGCCCTGCAGTATTTT
clone_size: few; v_call: TRBV20-1; d_call: -; j_call: TRBJ1-6; cdr3_aa: CSASHGLYNSPLHF; cdr3_nt: TGCAGTGCTAGTCATGGACTTTATAATTCACCCCTCCACTTT
clone_size: -; v_call: TRBV29-1; d_call: -; j_call: TRBJ2-3; cdr3_aa: CSVERGVWDMQYF; cdr3_nt: TGCAGCGTTGAAAGGGGGGTGTGGGATATGCAGTATTTT
clone_size: many; v_call: TRBV20-1; d_call: -; j_call: TRBJ2-1; cdr3_aa: CSARDLLGGNEQFF; cdr3_nt: TGCAGTGCTAGAGATCTTCTGGGTGGGAATGAGCAGTTCTTC
clone_size: few; v_call: TRBV11-2; d_call: TRBD2; j_call: TRBJ2-3; cdr3_aa: CASSLELLAGATDTQYF; cdr3_nt: TGTGCCAGCAGCTTAGAGTTACTAGCGGGAGCTACAGATACGCAGTATTTT
clone_size: -; v_call: TRBV10-3; d_call: -; j_call: TRBJ1-1; cdr3_aa: CAISDAYGAFF; cdr3_nt: TGTGCCATCAGTGACGCCTACGGAGCTTTCTTT
clone_size: few; v_call: TRBV29-1; d_call: -; j_call: TRBJ1-5; cdr3_aa: CSVEEGGNNQPQHF; cdr3_nt: TGCAGCGTTGAAGAGGGGGGGAACAATCAGCCCCAGCATTTT
clone_size: -; v_call: TRBV5-1; d_call: -; j_call: TRBJ2-6; cdr3_aa: CASSLGPDKGRAGANVLTF; cdr3_nt: TGCGCCAGCAGCCTGGGGCCGGACAAGGGGCGCGCTGGGGCCAACGTCCTGACTTTC
clone_size: -; v_call: TRBV20-1; d_call: -; j_call: TRBJ2-3; cdr3_aa: CSARLMRDTQYF; cdr3_nt: TGCAGTGCTAGACTTATGCGAGATACGCAGTATTTT
clone_size: -; v_call: TRBV30; d_call: TRBD2; j_call: TRBJ2-1; cdr3_aa: CAWCDRLADLIEFF; cdr3_nt: TGTGCCTGGTGTGACAGACTAGCGGACCTCATTGAGTTCTTC
clone_size: few; v_call: TRBV20-1; d_call: TRBD1; j_call: TRBJ1-1; cdr3_aa: CSAREDRIRNTEAFF; cdr3_nt: TGCAGTGCTAGAGAGGACAGGATAAGGAACACTGAAGCTTTCTTT
clone_size: -; v_call: TRBV7-2; d_call: -; j_call: TRBJ1-1; cdr3_aa: CASSPSGAAEAFF; cdr3_nt: TGTGCCAGCAGCCCCTCGGGTGCGGCTGAAGCTTTCTTT
clone_size: -; v_call: TRBV4-1; d_call: TRBD2; j_call: TRBJ2-3; cdr3_aa: CASSQRLAGGVVGRDTQYF; cdr3_nt: TGCGCCAGCAGCCAGAGACTAGCGGGGGGCGTTGTGGGGCGAGATACGCAGTATTTT
clone_size: -; v_call: TRBV30; d_call: -; j_call: TRBJ1-5; cdr3_aa: CAWSVSSNQPQHF; cdr3_nt: TGTGCCTGGAGTGTCTCCTCCAATCAGCCCCAGCATTTT
clone_size: -; v_call: TRBV7-2; d_call: -; j_call: TRBJ1-2; cdr3_aa: CASSLLQDGHTF; cdr3_nt: TGTGCCAGCAGCTTACTGCAGGATGGCCACACCTTC
clone_size: once; v_call: TRBV20-1; d_call: -; j_call: TRBJ1-1; cdr3_aa: CSAAIQTEAFF; cdr3_nt: TGCAGTGCTGCCATACAGACTGAAGCTTTCTTT